This TCR beta chain was captured by sequencing in a study of T cell repertoires in cytomegalovirus infection. Study information: It was recently identified HLA-C-restricted and well-studied HLA-B-restricted CMV epitopes that the study used.

Remarks on this clonotype: Its antigen remains unknown.

V was pared by 7 bases and J by 5 bases, with 11 bases of the junction left unmatched. This CDR3 is 14 amino acids long. Germline values: CDR1 SGHAT, CDR2 FQDESV (reference sequence). Overall study results and limits: Carriers of CMV plus the relevant HLA were identified by cumulative public TCR beta family frequency.

TCRdb recomputed calls from the reads with MiXCR, one row per CDR3 protein. This table holds fewer than 150,000 distinct CDR3 sequences, 30% to 35% found once. The sequence derives from a human donor in good health (CMV status not recorded). Some clones in this sample may be carry-over from other donors' samples. The chain is built from TRBV11-1 and TRBJ2-7; TRBD2 agrees at 7 bases. The sequences come from CD8+ T cells from cultured PBMCs, collected from culture after CMV antigen stimulation. CDR3 amino acids: CASTDLPGGHEQYF. The CDR3 DNA follows: TGTGCCAGCACCGACCTGCCGGGAGGCCACGAGCAGTACTTC. The whole variable domain, filled in from reference TRBV11-1 and TRBJ2-7, reads EAEVAQSPRYKITEKSQAVAFWCDPISGHATLYWYRQILGQGPELLVQFQDESVVDDSQLPKDRFSAERLKGVDSTLKIQPAELGDSAMYLCASTDLPGGHEQYFGPGTRLTVT.